This T cell receptor (beta chain) was captured by sequencing in a study of CD8 T cells in Susac syndrome. The authors reverse transcribed about 0.5 to 1 ug RNA with random hexamers. TCRdb called the immunoSEQ multiplex PCR reads again in MiXCR, with one record for every CDR3 protein. Among 200,000 to 250,000 distinct CDR3 sequences, about 93% were seen once, and the ten largest hold over 0.1%. Trimming removed 1 base from V and 7 bases from J, with 26 bases in between. This CDR3 is built from 18 residues. Germline V gene data show CDR1 as MNHEY and CDR2 as SVGAGI. This receptor was taken from a human donor with multiple sclerosis. Material: CD8+ T cells from PBMCs. This chain connects TRBV6-5 to TRBJ2-7; D possibly corresponds to TRBD2 (6 bases). The CDR3 sequence: CASSYLGGTQDGAWEQYF. In DNA form, the CDR3 reads TGTGCCAGCAGTTACTTGGGCGGGACCCAAGACGGGGCGTGGGAGCAGTACTTC.